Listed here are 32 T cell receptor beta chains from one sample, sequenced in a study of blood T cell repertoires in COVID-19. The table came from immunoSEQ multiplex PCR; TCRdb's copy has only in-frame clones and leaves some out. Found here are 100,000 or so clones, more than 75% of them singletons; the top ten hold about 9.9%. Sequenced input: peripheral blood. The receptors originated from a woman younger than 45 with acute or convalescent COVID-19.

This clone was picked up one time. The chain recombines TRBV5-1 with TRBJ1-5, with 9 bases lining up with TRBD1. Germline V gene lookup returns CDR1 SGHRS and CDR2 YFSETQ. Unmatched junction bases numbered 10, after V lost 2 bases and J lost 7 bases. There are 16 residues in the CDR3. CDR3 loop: CASSLGPQGAGQPQHF. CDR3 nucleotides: TGCGCCAGCAGCTTAGGTCCACAGGGGGCCGGACAGCCCCAGCATTTT.

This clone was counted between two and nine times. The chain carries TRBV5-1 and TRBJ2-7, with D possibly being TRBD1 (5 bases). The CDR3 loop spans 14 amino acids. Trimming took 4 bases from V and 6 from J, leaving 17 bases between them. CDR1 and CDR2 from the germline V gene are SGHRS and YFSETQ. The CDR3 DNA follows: TGCGCCAGCAGCGATCAGGGTGTGGGTGGCGAGCAGTACTTC. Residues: CASSDQGVGGEQYF.

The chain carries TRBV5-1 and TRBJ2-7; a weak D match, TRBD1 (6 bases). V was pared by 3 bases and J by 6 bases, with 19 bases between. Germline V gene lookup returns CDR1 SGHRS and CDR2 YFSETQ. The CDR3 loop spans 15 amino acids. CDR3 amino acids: CASSSRTGQKVEQYF. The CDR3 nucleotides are TGCGCCAGCAGCTCCCGTACAGGACAGAAAGTCGAGCAGTACTTC.

The CDR3 region has the DNA TGTGCCAGCCGAGGTAAGGAGTTGAACACTGAAGCTTTCTTT. This gives the protein CASRGKELNTEAFF. J is TRBJ1-1 and V is TRBV6-5; D is uncertain. V was pared by 8 bases and J by 0 bases, with 13 bases between. Looked up from germline, CDR1 is MNHEY and CDR2 is SVGAGI. The CDR3 spans 14 residues.

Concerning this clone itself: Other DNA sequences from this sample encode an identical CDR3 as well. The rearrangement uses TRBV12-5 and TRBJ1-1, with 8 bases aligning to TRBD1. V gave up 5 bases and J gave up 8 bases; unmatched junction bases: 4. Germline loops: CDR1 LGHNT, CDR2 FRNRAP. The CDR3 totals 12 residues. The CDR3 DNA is TGTGCTAGTGGTCCCGACAGGGGAGAAGCTTTCTTT. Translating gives CASGPDRGEAFF.

For the CDR3, the DNA is TGCGCCAGCAGCGGGGAGAGAGGGACAGGAGGGGGCTACACCTTC. Translating it yields CASSGERGTGGGYTF. The chain uses TRBV5-1 and TRBJ1-2, with 8 bases identical to TRBD1. The germline V gene has CDR1 SGHRS and CDR2 YFSETQ. There are 15 residues in the CDR3. Trimming removed 4 bases from V and 8 bases from J; junction bases left unmatched: 13.

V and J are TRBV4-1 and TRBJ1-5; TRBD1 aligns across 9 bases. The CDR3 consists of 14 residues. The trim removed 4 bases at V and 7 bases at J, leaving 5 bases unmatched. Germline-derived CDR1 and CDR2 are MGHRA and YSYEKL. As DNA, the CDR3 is TGCGCCAGCAGCCCCGGGACAGGGTTACAGCCCCAGCATTTT. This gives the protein CASSPGTGLQPQHF.

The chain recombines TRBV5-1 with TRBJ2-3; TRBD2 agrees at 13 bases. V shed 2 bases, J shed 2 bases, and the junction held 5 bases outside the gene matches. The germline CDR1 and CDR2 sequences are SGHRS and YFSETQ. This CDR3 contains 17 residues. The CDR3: CASSFGLAGDHTDTQYF. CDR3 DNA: TGCGCCAGCAGCTTCGGACTAGCGGGGGACCACACAGATACGCAGTATTTT.

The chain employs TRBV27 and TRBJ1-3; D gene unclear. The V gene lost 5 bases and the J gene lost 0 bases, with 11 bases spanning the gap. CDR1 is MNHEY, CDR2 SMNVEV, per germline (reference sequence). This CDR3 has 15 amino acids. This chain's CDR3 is CASSDSWNSGNTIYF. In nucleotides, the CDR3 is TGTGCCAGCAGTGATAGCTGGAACTCTGGAAACACCATATATTTT.

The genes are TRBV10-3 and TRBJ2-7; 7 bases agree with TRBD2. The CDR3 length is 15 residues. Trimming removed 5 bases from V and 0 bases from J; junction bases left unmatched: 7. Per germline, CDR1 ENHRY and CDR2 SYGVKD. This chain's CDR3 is CAISKSGESSYEQYF. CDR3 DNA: TGTGCCATCAGTAAGAGCGGGGAGAGCTCCTACGAGCAGTACTTC.

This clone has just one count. CDR3 protein: CASSSADRGPEAFF. The CDR3 coding sequence is TGTGCCAGCAGCTCCGCCGACAGGGGGCCTGAAGCTTTCTTT. The chain is built from TRBV28 and TRBJ1-1, with 10 nucleotides matching TRBD1. CDR1 MDHEN and CDR2 SYDVKM come from the germline V gene. V trimming: 6 bases; J trimming: 6 bases; junction bases outside the gene matches: 7. The CDR3 is 14 amino acids.

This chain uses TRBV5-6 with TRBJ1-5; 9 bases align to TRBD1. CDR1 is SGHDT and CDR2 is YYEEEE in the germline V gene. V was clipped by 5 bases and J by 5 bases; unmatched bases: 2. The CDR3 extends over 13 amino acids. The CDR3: CASSTGGDQPQHF. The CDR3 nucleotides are TGTGCCAGCAGTACAGGGGGCGATCAGCCCCAGCATTTT.

CDR3 sequence: CASSSGTFYNEQFF. The CDR3 nucleotides are TGTGCCAGCAGTTCCGGGACATTCTACAATGAGCAGTTCTTC. V is TRBV6-5 and J is TRBJ2-1; weak D call: TRBD1 (6 bases). The CDR3 totals 14 residues. In germline, CDR1 is MNHEY, CDR2 SVGAGI. V was pared by 4 bases and J by 3 bases, with 10 bases between.

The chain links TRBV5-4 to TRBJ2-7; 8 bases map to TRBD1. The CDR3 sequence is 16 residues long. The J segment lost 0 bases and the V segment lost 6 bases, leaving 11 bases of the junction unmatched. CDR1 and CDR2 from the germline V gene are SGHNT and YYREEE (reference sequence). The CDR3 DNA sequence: TGTGCCAGCAACCCTGAGGTGGGACAGGTCTCCTACGAGCAGTACTTC. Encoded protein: CASNPEVGQVSYEQYF.

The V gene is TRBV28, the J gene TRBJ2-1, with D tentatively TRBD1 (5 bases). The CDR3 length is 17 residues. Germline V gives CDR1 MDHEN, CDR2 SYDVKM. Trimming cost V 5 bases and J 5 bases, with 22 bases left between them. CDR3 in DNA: TGTGCCAGCAGTCTAAAGGGGTCCTACGCGGACCACAATGAGCAGTTCTTC. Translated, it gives CASSLKGSYADHNEQFF.

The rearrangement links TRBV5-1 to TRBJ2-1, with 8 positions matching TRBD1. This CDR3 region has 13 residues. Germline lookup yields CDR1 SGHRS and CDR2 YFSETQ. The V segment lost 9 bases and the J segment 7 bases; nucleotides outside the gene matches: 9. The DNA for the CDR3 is TGCGCCACAAGGACAGGGTTGTATAATGAGCAGTTCTTC. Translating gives CATRTGLYNEQFF.

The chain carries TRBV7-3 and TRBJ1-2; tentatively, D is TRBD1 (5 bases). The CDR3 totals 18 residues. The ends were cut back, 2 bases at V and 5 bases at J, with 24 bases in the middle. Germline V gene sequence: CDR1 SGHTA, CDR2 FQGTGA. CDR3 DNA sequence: TGTGCCAGCAGCTTATACCACCGGGAGCTAGCTAGGGGATATGGCTACACCTTC. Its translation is CASSLYHRELARGYGYTF.

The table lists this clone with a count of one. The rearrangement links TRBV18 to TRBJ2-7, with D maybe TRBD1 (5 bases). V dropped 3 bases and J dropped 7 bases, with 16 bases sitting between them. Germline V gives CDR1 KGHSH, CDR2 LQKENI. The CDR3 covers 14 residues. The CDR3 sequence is CASSPTQGQGEQYF. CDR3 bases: TGTGCCAGCTCACCCACCCAGGGCCAGGGAGAGCAGTACTTC.

CDR3 sequence: CASSPTGTGAYEQYF. In DNA, the CDR3 is TGCGCCAGCAGCCCGACCGGGACAGGGGCCTACGAGCAGTACTTC. This chain links TRBV4-1 with TRBJ2-7, with 10 bases identical to TRBD1. The germline V gene encodes CDR1 MGHRA and CDR2 YSYEKL. J was trimmed by 2 bases and V by 4 bases; bases with no gene match: 5. The CDR3 is 15 residues long.

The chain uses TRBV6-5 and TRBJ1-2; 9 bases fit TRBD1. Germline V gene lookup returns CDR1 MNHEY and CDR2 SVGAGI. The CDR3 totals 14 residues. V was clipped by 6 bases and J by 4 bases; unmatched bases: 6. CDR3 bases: TGTGCCAGCAGGCCCACGGGACAGGGCTATGGCTACACCTTC. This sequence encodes CASRPTGQGYGYTF.

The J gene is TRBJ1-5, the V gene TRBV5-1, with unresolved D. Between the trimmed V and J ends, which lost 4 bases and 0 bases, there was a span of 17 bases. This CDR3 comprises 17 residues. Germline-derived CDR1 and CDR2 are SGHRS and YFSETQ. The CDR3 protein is CASSLGVADYSNQPQHF. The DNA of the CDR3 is TGCGCCAGCAGCCTCGGGGTTGCAGATTATAGCAATCAGCCCCAGCATTTT.

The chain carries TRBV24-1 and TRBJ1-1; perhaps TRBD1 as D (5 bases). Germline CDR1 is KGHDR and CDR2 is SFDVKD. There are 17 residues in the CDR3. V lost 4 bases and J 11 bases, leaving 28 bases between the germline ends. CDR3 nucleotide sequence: TGTGCCACCAGTGAGGGATCCCCGGATGGGGCTCAGGGCCGGGCTTTCTTT. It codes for CATSEGSPDGAQGRAFF.

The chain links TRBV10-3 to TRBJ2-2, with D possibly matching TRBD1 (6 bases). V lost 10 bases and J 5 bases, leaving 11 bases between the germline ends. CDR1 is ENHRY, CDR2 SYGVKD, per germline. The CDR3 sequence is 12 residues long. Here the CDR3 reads CASSGDTGELFF. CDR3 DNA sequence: TGTGCCAGTTCAGGGGATACCGGGGAGCTGTTTTTT.

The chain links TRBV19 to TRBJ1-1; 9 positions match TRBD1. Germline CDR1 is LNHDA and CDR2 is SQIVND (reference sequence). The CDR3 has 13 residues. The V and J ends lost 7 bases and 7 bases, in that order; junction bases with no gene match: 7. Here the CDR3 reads CASNPQGAGEAFF. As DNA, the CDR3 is TGTGCCAGTAACCCACAGGGGGCGGGTGAAGCTTTCTTT.

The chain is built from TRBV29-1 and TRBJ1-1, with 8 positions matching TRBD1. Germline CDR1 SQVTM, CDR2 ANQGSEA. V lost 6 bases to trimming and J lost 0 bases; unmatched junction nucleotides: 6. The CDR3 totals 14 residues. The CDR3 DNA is TGCAGCGTCCGGACAGGGCTCATGAACACTGAAGCTTTCTTT. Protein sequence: CSVRTGLMNTEAFF.

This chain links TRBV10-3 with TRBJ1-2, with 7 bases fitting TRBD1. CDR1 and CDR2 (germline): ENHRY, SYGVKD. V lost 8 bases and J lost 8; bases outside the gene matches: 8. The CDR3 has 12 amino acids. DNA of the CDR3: TGTGCCATCGCTTTTGGGGACAGCGGCTACACCTTC. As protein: CAIAFGDSGYTF.

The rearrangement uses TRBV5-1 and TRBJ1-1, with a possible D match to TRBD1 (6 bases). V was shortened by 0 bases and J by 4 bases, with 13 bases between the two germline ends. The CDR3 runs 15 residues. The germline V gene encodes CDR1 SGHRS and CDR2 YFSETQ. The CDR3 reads CASSLAQTTGTEAFF. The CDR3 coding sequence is TGCGCCAGCAGCTTGGCTCAAACGACAGGCACTGAAGCTTTCTTT.

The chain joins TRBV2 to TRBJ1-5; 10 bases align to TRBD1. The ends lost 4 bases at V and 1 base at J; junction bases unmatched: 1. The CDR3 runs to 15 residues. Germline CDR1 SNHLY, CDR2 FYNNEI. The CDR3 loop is CASSGQGASNQPQHF. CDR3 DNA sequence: TGTGCCAGCAGTGGACAGGGGGCAAGCAATCAGCCCCAGCATTTT.

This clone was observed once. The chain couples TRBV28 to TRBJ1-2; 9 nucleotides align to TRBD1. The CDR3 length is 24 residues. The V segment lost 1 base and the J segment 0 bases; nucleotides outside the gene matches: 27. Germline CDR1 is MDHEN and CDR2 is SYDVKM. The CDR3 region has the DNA TGTGCCAGCAGTTTATTAACAAACCGGGACAGGGTGGGTTGGATTGGGGGTTCTAACTATGGCTACACCTTC. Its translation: CASSLLTNRDRVGWIGGSNYGYTF.

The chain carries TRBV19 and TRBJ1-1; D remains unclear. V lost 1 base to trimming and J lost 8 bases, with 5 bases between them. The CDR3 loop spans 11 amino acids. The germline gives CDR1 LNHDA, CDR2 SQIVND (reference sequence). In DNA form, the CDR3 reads TGTGCCAGTAGTATAGGAGAAGAAGCTTTCTTT. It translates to CASSIGEEAFF.

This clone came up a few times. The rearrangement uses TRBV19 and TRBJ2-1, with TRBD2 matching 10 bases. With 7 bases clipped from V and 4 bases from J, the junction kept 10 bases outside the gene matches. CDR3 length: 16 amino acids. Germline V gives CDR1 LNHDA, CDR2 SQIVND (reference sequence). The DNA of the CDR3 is TGTGCCAGTAACCCCAGAGGACTAGCGGTTTACAATGAGCAGTTCTTC. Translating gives CASNPRGLAVYNEQFF.

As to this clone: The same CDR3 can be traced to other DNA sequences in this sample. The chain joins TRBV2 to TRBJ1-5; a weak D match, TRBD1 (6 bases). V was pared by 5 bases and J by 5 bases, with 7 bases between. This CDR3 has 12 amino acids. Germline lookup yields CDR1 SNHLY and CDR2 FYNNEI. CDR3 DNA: TGTGCCAGCAGTCACAGGGATCAGCCCCAGCATTTT. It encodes CASSHRDQPQHF.